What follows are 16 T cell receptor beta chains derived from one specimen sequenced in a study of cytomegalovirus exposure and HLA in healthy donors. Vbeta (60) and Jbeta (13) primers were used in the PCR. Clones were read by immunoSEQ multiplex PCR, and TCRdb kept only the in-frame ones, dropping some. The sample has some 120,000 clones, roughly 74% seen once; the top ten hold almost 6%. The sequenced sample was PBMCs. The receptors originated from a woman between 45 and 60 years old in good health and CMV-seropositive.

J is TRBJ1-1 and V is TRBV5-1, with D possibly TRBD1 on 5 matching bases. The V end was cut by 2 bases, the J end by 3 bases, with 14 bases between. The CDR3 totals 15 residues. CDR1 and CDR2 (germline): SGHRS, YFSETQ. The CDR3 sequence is CASSFAGRGDTEAFF. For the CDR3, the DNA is TGCGCCAGCAGCTTTGCAGGAAGGGGCGACACTGAAGCTTTCTTT.

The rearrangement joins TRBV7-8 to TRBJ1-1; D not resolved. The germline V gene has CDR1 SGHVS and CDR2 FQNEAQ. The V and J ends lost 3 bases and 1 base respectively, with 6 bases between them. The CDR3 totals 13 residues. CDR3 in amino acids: CASSFGRNTEAFF. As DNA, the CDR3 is TGTGCCAGCAGCTTTGGGCGGAACACTGAAGCTTTCTTT.

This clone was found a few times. CDR3 loop: CASSIEWTGKTEAFF. The CDR3 nucleotides read TGTGCCAGTAGTATCGAATGGACAGGGAAAACTGAAGCTTTCTTT. The chain couples TRBV19 to TRBJ1-1; 8 positions agree with TRBD1. There are 15 residues in the CDR3. J lost 5 bases, V lost 3 bases, and 8 bases had no gene match. The germline CDR1 and CDR2 sequences are LNHDA and SQIVND (reference sequence).

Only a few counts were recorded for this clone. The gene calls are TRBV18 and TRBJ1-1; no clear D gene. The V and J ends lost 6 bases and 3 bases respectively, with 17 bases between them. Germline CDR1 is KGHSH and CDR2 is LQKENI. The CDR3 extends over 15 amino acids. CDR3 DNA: TGTGCCAGCTCCGACTCGGAGGCAGACTACACTGAAGCTTTCTTT. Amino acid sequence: CASSDSEADYTEAFF. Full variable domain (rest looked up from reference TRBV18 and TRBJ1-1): NAGVMQNPRHLVRRRGQEARLRCSPMKGHSHVYWYRQLPEEGLKFMVYLQKENIIDESGMPKERFSAEFPKEGPSILRIQQVVRGDSAAYFCASSDSEADYTEAFFGQGTRLTVV.

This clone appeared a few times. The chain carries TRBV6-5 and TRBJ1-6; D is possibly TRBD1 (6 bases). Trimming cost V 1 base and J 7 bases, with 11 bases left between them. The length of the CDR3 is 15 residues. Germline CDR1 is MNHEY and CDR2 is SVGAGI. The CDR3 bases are TGTGCCAGCAGTTACTTAGCGCAGGGGAATTCACCCCTCCACTTT. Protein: CASSYLAQGNSPLHF.

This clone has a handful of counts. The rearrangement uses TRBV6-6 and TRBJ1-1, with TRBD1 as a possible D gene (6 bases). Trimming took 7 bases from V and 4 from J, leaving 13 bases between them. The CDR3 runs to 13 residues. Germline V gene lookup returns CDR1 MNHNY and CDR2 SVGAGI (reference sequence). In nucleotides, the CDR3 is TGTGCCAGCATACAGGGTGGGAGCACTGAAGCTTTCTTT. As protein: CASIQGGSTEAFF.

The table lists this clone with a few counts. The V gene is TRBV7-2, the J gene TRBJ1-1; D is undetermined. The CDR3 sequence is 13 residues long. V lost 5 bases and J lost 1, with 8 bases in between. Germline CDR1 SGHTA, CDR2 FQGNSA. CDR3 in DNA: TGTGCCAGCAGCGGCGGGTCGAACACTGAAGCTTTCTTT. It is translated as CASSGGSNTEAFF.

DNA of the CDR3: TGTGCCAGCAGCTTAGGTTGGCAGGGTCACATTCAGTACTTC. Encoded protein: CASSLGWQGHIQYF. This chain uses TRBV7-9 with TRBJ2-4; D may be TRBD1 (5 bases). Trimming took 1 base from V and 8 from J, leaving 12 bases between them. Germline V gene sequence: CDR1 SEHNR, CDR2 FQNEAQ (reference sequence). The CDR3 covers 14 residues.

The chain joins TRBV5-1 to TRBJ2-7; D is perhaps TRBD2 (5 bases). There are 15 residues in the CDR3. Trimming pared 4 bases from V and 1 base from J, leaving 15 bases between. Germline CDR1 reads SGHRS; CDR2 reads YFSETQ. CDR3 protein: CASSPEGRASYEQYF. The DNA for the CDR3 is TGCGCCAGCAGCCCCGAGGGCCGCGCTTCCTACGAGCAGTACTTC.

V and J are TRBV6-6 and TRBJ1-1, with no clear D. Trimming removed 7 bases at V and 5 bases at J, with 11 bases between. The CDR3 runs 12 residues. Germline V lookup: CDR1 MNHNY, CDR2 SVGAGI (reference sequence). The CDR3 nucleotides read TGTGCCAGCACCGGGGTGAGGACTGAAGCTTTCTTT. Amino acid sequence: CASTGVRTEAFF.

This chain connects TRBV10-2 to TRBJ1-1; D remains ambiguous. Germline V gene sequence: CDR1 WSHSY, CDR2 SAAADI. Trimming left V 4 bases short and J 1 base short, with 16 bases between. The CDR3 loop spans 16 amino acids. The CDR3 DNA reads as TGCGCCAGCAGTGTAAAGTCGGCGGTCGGGAACACTGAAGCTTTCTTT. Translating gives CASSVKSAVGNTEAFF.

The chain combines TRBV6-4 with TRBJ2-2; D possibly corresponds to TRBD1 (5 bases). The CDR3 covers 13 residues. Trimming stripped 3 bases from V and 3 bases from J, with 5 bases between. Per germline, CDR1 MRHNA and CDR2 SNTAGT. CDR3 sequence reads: CASSEGDTGELFF. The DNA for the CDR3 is TGTGCCAGCAGTGAAGGGGACACCGGGGAGCTGTTTTTT.

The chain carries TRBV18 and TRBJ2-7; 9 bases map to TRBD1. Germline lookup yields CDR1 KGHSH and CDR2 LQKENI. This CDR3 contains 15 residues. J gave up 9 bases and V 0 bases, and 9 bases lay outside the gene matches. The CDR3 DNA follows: TGTGCCAGCTCACCACCTGAGACAGGGGGTCTTGGGCAGTACTTC. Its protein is CASSPPETGGLGQYF.

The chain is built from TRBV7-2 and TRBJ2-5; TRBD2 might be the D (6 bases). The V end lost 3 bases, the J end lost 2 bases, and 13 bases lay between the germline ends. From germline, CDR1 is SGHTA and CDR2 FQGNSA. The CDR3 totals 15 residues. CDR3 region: CASSFMGGGQETQYF. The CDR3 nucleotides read TGTGCCAGCAGCTTCATGGGTGGGGGGCAAGAGACCCAGTACTTC.

CDR3 amino acids: CASSLGQADPLHF. CDR3 coding DNA: TGTGCCAGCAGCTTAGGCCAGGCTGACCCCCTCCACTTT. The chain employs TRBV11-2 and TRBJ1-6; D gene ambiguous. The CDR3 totals 13 residues. Trimming removed 1 base at V and 13 bases at J, with 11 bases between. CDR1 and CDR2 (germline): SGHAT, FQNNGV.

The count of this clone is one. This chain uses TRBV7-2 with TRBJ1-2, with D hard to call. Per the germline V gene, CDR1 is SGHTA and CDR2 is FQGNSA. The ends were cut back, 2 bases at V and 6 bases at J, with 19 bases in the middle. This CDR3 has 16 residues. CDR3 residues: CASSLNTIDQRNGYTF. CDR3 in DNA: TGTGCCAGCAGCTTAAATACTATTGATCAGAGGAATGGCTACACCTTC. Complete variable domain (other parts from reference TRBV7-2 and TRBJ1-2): GAGVSQSPSNKVTEKGKDVELRCDPISGHTALYWYRQSLGQGLEFLIYFQGNSAPDKSGLPSDRFSAERTGGSVSTLTIQRTQQEDSAVYLCASSLNTIDQRNGYTFGSGTRLTVV.